The 6 T cell receptor beta chains reported below all come from one sample, sequenced in a study of shared clonotypes between healthy human individuals. TCRdb's table, derived via immunoSEQ multiplex PCR, lists solely in-frame clones and lacks some. Seen here are fewer than 550,000 clones, about 80% observed once, and the top ten hold about an eighth. Material: PBMCs. These receptor sequences come from a woman aged 40 to 50 in good health. Some clones in this sample may be carry-over from other donors' samples.

This clone was recorded a few times. J is TRBJ1-1 and V is TRBV7-2; tentative D call: TRBD1 (5 bases). CDR1 SGHTA and CDR2 FQGNSA come from the germline V gene. CDR3 size: 14 residues. V lost 7 bases, J lost 1 base, and 13 bases lay in between. As DNA, the CDR3 is TGTGCCAGCACCCAACTGACAGAGAACACTGAAGCTTTCTTT. Translated: CASTQLTENTEAFF.

The chain recombines TRBV2 with TRBJ2-5; D perhaps matches TRBD2 (7 bases). Trimming shortened V by 7 bases and J by 4 bases, and 13 bases separated the two germline ends. This CDR3 comprises 13 residues. Germline V lookup: CDR1 SNHLY, CDR2 FYNNEI. The CDR3 nucleotides read TGTGCCAGCACCCGAGGGGGGGTAGAGACCCAGTACTTC. It yields the protein CASTRGGVETQYF.

This clone turned up a few times. The genes are TRBV2 and TRBJ2-1, with TRBD2 matching over 12 bases. V shed 6 bases and J 7 bases; nucleotides not matched to a gene: 7. Germline CDR1 is SNHLY and CDR2 is FYNNEI. The CDR3 spans 15 residues. CDR3 bases: TGTGCCAGCAGCGCGGCTAGCGGGAGGGCGAATGAGCAGTTCTTC. This encodes CASSAASGRANEQFF. Together with reference TRBV2 and TRBJ2-1, the CDR3 gives the full variable domain: EPEVTQTPSHQVTQMGQEVILRCVPISNHLYFYWYRQILGQKVEFLVSFYNNEISEKSEIFDDQFSVERPDGSNFTLKIRSTKLEDSAMYFCASSAASGRANEQFFGPGTRLTVL.

This clone is a singleton in its sample. The rearrangement joins TRBV7-9 to TRBJ2-3; D is perhaps TRBD2 (5 bases). Trimming took 7 bases from V and 0 from J, leaving 11 bases between them. The germline CDR1 and CDR2 sequences are SEHNR and FQNEAQ (reference sequence). The CDR3 is 14 amino acids. DNA for the CDR3: TGTGCCAGCATCGGCGGACTCAGCACAGATACGCAGTATTTT. Its protein product is CASIGGLSTDTQYF.

The chain combines TRBV11-2 with TRBJ2-7; D possibly corresponds to TRBD2 (5 bases). Trimming took 5 bases from V and 3 from J, leaving 20 bases between them. Germline V CDR1 and CDR2: SGHAT, FQNNGV. This CDR3 contains 16 residues. DNA of the CDR3: TGTGCCAGCAGCCCCCCTGGGATAAAGGGAGACTACGAGCAGTACTTC. It specifies CASSPPGIKGDYEQYF. Filled out from reference TRBV11-2 and TRBJ2-7, the complete variable domain reads EAGVAQSPRYKIIEKRQSVAFWCNPISGHATLYWYQQILGQGPKLLIQFQNNGVVDDSQLPKDRFSAERLKGVDSTLKIQPAKLEDSAVYLCASSPPGIKGDYEQYFGPGTRLTVT.

V and J are TRBV9 and TRBJ2-7; 9 bases agree with TRBD2. This CDR3 contains 15 residues. Germline CDR1 reads SGDLS; CDR2 reads YYNGEE. The trim removed 4 bases at V and 2 bases at J, leaving 7 bases unmatched. The CDR3 here is CASSISGTSTYEQYF. DNA for the CDR3: TGTGCCAGCAGCATCTCCGGGACTAGCACCTACGAGCAGTACTTC.